Here is one T cell receptor (beta chain) with its context. Assay used: immunoSEQ multiplex PCR; TCRdb lists only in-frame clones, some missing. The sample has approximately 75,000 clones; approximately 83% are singletons. CDR3 size: 15 residues. Looked up from germline, CDR1 is GTSNPN and CDR2 is SVGIG (reference sequence). V gave up 0 bases and J gave up 6 bases, with 14 bases separating them. This entry is derived from a study of CD4 T cell repertoires in COVID-19. The chain carries TRBV30 and TRBJ2-2; D might be TRBD1 or TRBD2, each matching 7 bases. The sequence was collected from a human donor who had COVID-19. The input for sequencing was CD4+ T cells from peripheral blood, taken after recovery from COVID-19. CDR3 sequence (DNA): TGTGCCTGGAGTGTACAGGGGAGGGACTCCGGGGAGCTGTTTTTT. This encodes CAWSVQGRDSGELFF.